The clone carrying this TCR beta chain was detected only a few times. The sample is drawn from a study of blood T cell repertoires in COVID-19. Study in general: COVID-19 samples from acute and convalescent phases originated in the United States, Italy and Spain.

Some clones are missing from TCRdb's copy, which holds only in-frame ones; the method was immunoSEQ multiplex PCR. Of approximately 260,000 clones in the sample, roughly nine tenths were seen once. The CDR3 covers 16 residues. Per the germline V gene, CDR1 is SGDLS and CDR2 is YYNGEE. With V trimmed by 0 bases and J by 1 base, 0 bases remained unmatched. The V gene is TRBV9, the J gene TRBJ2-2; 10 positions match TRBD2. The clonotype originates from a man aged 50 or older with acute or convalescent COVID-19. The sample consisted of peripheral blood. The CDR3 spells CASSVASGGNTGELFF. CDR3 nucleotide sequence: TGTGCCAGCAGCGTAGCTAGCGGGGGGAACACCGGGGAGCTGTTTTTT.